The entry below gives a single T cell receptor (beta chain) sequence along with its context. This sample was included in a study of PD-L1 blockade in urothelial cancer. Assay: immunoSEQ multiplex PCR; the TCRdb copy retains only in-frame clones and omits some. The sample holds 80,000 to 130,000 clones, over 80% seen once. V was shortened by 0 bases and J by 2 bases, with 6 bases between the two germline ends. The CDR3 spans 13 residues. Per germline, CDR1 SGHNT and CDR2 YYREEE (reference sequence). V and J are TRBV5-4 and TRBJ2-7; the D is unclear. This sequence originates from a woman of 80 years or more with urothelial cancer. This specimen consisted of PBMCs, obtained around atezolizumab (anti-PD-L1) treatment. The CDR3 coding sequence is TGTGCCAGCAGCTTGGATCTCGCCTACGAGCAGTACTTC. Residues: CASSLDLAYEQYF.